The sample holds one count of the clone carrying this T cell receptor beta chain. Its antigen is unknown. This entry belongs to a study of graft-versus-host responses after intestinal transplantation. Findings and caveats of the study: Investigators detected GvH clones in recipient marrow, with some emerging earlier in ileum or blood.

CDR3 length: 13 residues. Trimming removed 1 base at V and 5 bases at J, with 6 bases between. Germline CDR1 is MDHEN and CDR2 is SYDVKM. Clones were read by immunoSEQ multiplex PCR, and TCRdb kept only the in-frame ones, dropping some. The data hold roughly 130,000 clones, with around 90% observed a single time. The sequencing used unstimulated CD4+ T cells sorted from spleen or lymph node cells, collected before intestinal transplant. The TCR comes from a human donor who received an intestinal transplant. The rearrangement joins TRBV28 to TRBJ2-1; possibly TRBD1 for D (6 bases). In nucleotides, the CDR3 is TGTGCCAGCAGTTTATCAGGGGACAATGAGCAGTTCTTC. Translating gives CASSLSGDNEQFF. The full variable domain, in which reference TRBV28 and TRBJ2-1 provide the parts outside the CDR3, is DVKVTQSSRYLVKRTGEKVFLECVQDMDHENMFWYRQDPGLGLRLIYFSYDVKMKEKGDIPEGYSVSREKKERFSLILESASTNQTSMYLCASSLSGDNEQFFGPGTRLTVL.